A selection of T cell receptor beta chains follows, all from one sample in a study of OX40 agonist ivuxolimab in advanced cancers. Produced via immunoSEQ multiplex PCR; TCRdb's table is partial and in-frame only. The sample lists about 130,000 clones, 85% to 95% occurring once. The material was CD4+ or CD8+ T cells sorted from blood, obtained in a trial of the OX40 agonist ivuxolimab. The receptors come from an adult with an advanced solid tumor such as melanoma, head and neck, liver or kidney cancer. CDR3s include the opening cysteine and the closing phenylalanine or tryptophan. D genes are given only for firm matches. Some rows have no size entry. The others give once, few or many, or a class for an expanded clone.

V,size,J,D,DNA,CDR3
TRBV2,NA,TRBJ1-4,NA,TGTGCCAGCAATAGAGACAGCCTGAATGAAAAACTGTTTTTT,CASNRDSLNEKLFF
TRBV5-5,NA,TRBJ2-1,TRBD2,TGTGCCAGCAGCTTGTGGAAAGCGGGAGCTGGGTACAATGAGCAGTTCTTC,CASSLWKAGAGYNEQFF
TRBV19,NA,TRBJ2-1,NA,TGTGCCAGTAAAAGCGGAACCTACTCCTACAATGAGCAGTTCTTC,CASKSGTYSYNEQFF
TRBV18,NA,TRBJ1-5,NA,TGTGCCAGCTCACCAGACGGATCCGATCAGCCCCAGCATTTT,CASSPDGSDQPQHF
TRBV27,NA,TRBJ2-7,NA,TGTGCCAGCAGTTTGGGCCAGGGGCTCCGCGAGCAGTACTTC,CASSLGQGLREQYF
TRBV15,few,TRBJ2-7,NA,TGTGCCACCAGCAGGGGGTCCTACGAGCAGTACTTC,CATSRGSYEQYF
TRBV28,NA,TRBJ1-2,NA,TGTGCCAGCAGTTTAGCGGGGTGGAATGGCTACACCTTC,CASSLAGWNGYTF
TRBV13,NA,TRBJ2-7,NA,TGTGCCAGCAGCCCCACGGATCAAGGAGCCTACGAGCAGTACTTC,CASSPTDQGAYEQYF
TRBV6-5,once,TRBJ2-5,NA,TGTGCCAGCAGTTACGGCAGGGTTAAAGAGACCCAGTACTTC,CASSYGRVKETQYF
TRBV20-1,once,TRBJ2-3,NA,TGCAGTGCTGGGGAACGGGGTACGCAGTATTTT,CSAGERGTQYF
TRBV9,NA,TRBJ1-5,TRBD1,TGTGCCAGCAGCGGGACAGGGGATTATAGCAATCAGCCCCAGCATTTT,CASSGTGDYSNQPQHF
TRBV11-1,few,TRBJ2-4,TRBD2,TGTGCCAGCAGCTTATCGTTCGGCCTAGCGGGGGGTTTTCAGTACTTC,CASSLSFGLAGGFQYF
TRBV12-1,NA,TRBJ1-2,NA,TGTGCCAGCAGCTTTCAGGGGGCTAGTCATGGCTACACCTTC,CASSFQGASHGYTF
TRBV2,NA,TRBJ2-7,NA,TGTGCCAGCAGTGTACAGGGTAACTACGAGCAGTACTTC,CASSVQGNYEQYF
TRBV29-1,once,TRBJ2-2,TRBD1,TGCAGCGTAAAACAGGGGATCACCGGGGAGCTGTTTTTT,CSVKQGITGELFF
TRBV5-1,NA,TRBJ1-1,NA,TGCGCCAGCAGCTTGGGAGGAGGGTCCACTGAAGCTTTCTTT,CASSLGGGSTEAFF
TRBV7-9,NA,TRBJ2-2,NA,TGTGCCAGCAGCTTAGAAGTGTTTGAGCCCAGCACCGGGGAGCTGTTTTTT,CASSLEVFEPSTGELFF
TRBV4-1,NA,TRBJ1-6,NA,TGCGCCAGCAGCCAAGATATGGGTTCACCCCTCCACTTT,CASSQDMGSPLHF
TRBV19,NA,TRBJ1-5,NA,TGTGCCAGTAGTTCTACAGGGAACAATCAGCCCCAGCATTTT,CASSSTGNNQPQHF
TRBV6-5,NA,TRBJ2-2,NA,TGTGCCAGCAGTTACTCGGGGGGAGCGAACACCGGGGAGCTGTTTTTT,CASSYSGGANTGELFF
TRBV18,NA,TRBJ2-6,TRBD1,TGTGCCAGCTCACCCTTCGACAGGGTTCTCGCTGGGGCCAACGTCCTGACTTTC,CASSPFDRVLAGANVLTF
TRBV2,NA,TRBJ1-2,NA,TGTGCCAGTGTGGACCGCTCCTATGGCTACACCTTC,CASVDRSYGYTF
TRBV6-4,NA,TRBJ2-2,NA,TGTGCCAGCAGAATAGAGGGGAACACCGGGGAGCTGTTTTTT,CASRIEGNTGELFF
TRBV6-5,once,TRBJ2-7,NA,TGTGCCAGCAGTTACTCGCTAGGAGCGGAGCACTACGAGCAGTACTTC,CASSYSLGAEHYEQYF
TRBV28,few,TRBJ2-7,NA,TGTGCCAGCAGACGCCCCGAGGTGGGGCGCGAGCAGTACTTC,CASRRPEVGREQYF
TRBV7-8,NA,TRBJ1-6,NA,TGTGCCAGCAGCTTAGTAACGGCTTGGGATTCACCCCTCCACTTT,CASSLVTAWDSPLHF
TRBV6-5,NA,TRBJ1-1,NA,TGTGCCAGCAGTTGGACAGCAGGGGACACTGAAGCTTTCTTT,CASSWTAGDTEAFF
TRBV12-5,NA,TRBJ1-1,NA,TGTGCTAGTGGTTTTAGTCTAGGCACTGAAGCTTTCTTT,CASGFSLGTEAFF
TRBV28,NA,TRBJ2-1,TRBD2,TGTGCCAGCAGTCCCGGGACTAGCGGGAGGAATGAGCAGTTCTTC,CASSPGTSGRNEQFF
TRBV9,NA,TRBJ2-2,NA,TGTGCCAGCAGCGGGGGACGCGGGACGAACACCGGGGAGCTGTTTTTT,CASSGGRGTNTGELFF
TRBV28,NA,TRBJ1-5,NA,TGTGCCAGCAGTCCATCAGGGGCCAACAATCAGCCCCAGCATTTT,CASSPSGANNQPQHF